The T cell receptor (beta chain) described here comes from a study of siplizumab effects on memory and regulatory T cells. Of note for this clone: Its target is unknown. At one of its ends the junction is not consistent with the germline gene, which may arise from a read error.

Assays were performed on approximately 1.1 x 10^5 TCR templates per sample. TCRdb's copy holds only in-frame clones and misses some; the assay was immunoSEQ multiplex PCR. The repertoire consists of more than 90,000 clones, with around 90% occurring once and the leading ten covering around 13%. The germline V gene has CDR1 SEHNR and CDR2 FQNEAQ (reference sequence). The CDR3 contains 14 residues. General study points: Naive T cells were seemingly more diverse than memory cells, and major contributions to the alloresponse seemed to be made by them. Siplizumab brought about a significant reduction in alloreactive sequences traceable to unstimulated CD4+ memory cells.

Sequenced sample: non-Treg CD4+ T cells sorted from blood. The receptor was derived from a human donor in good health. The V and J genes are TRBV7-9 and TRBJ2-1, with TRBD1 as a possible D gene (6 bases). CDR3 loop: CASSPRTAYNEQFF. The CDR3 region has the DNA TGTGCCAGCAGCCCCCGGACAGCCTATAATGAGCAGTTCTTC.